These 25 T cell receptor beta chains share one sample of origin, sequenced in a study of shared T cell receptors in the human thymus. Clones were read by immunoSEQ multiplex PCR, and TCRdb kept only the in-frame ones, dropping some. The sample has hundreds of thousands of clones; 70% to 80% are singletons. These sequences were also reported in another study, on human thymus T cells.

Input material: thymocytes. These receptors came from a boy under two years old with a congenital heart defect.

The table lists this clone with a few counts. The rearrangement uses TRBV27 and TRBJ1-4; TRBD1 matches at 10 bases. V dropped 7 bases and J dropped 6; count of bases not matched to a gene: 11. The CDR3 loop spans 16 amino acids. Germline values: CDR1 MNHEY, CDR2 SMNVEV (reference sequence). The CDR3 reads CASKTTGDRGDEKLFF. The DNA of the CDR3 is TGTGCCAGCAAAACCACCGGGGACAGGGGAGATGAAAAACTGTTTTTT. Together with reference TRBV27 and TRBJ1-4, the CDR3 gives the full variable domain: EAQVTQNPRYLITVTGKKLTVTCSQNMNHEYMSWYRQDPGLGLRQIYYSMNVEVTDKGDVPEGYKVSRKEKRNFPLILESPSPNQTSLYFCASKTTGDRGDEKLFFGSGTQLSVL.

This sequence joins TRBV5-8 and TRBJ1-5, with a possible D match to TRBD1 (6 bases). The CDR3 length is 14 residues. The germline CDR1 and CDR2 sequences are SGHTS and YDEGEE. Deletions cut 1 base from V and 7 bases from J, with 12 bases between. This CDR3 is CASSLPRGGQPQHF. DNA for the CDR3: TGTGCCAGCAGCTTGCCCAGGGGAGGGCAGCCCCAGCATTTT.

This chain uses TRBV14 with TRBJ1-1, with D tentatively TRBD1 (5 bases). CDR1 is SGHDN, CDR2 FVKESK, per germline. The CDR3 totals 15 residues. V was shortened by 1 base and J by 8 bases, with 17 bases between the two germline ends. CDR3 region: CASSQGQGPGEEAFF. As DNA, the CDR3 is TGTGCCAGCAGCCAAGGGCAGGGACCGGGGGAAGAAGCTTTCTTT. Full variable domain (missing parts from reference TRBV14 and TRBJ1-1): EAGVTQFPSHSVIEKGQTVTLRCDPISGHDNLYWYRRVMGKEIKFLLHFVKESKQDESGMPNNRFLAERTGGTYSTLKVQPAELEDSGVYFCASSQGQGPGEEAFFGQGTRLTVV.

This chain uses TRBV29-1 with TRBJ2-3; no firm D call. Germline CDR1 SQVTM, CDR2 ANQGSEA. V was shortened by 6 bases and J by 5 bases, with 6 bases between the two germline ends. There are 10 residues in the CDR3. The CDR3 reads CSVERDTQYF. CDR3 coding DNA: TGCAGCGTCGAACGAGATACGCAGTATTTT.

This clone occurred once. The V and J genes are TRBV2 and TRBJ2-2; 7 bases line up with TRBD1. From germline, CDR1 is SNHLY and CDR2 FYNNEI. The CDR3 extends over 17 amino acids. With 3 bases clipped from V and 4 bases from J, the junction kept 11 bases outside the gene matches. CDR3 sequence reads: CASSEGTEWEFTGELFF. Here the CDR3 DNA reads TGTGCCAGCAGTGAGGGGACAGAGTGGGAATTCACCGGGGAGCTGTTTTTT.

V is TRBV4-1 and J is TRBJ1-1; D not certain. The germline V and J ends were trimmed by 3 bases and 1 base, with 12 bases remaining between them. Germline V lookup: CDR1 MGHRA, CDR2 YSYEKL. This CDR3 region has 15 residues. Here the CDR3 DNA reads TGCGCCAGCAGCCAGAGAGAACAGTCGAACACTGAAGCTTTCTTT. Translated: CASSQREQSNTEAFF.

The CDR3, as DNA: TGTGCCAGCAGTGCGGGGGGCGGGAATCAGCCCCAGCATTTT. This codes for CASSAGGGNQPQHF. The gene calls are TRBV25-1 and TRBJ1-5; the D gene is possibly TRBD1 (6 bases). The germline CDR1 and CDR2 sequences are MGHDK and SYGVNS. This CDR3 contains 14 residues. V was trimmed by 4 bases and J by 4 bases, leaving 11 bases between them.

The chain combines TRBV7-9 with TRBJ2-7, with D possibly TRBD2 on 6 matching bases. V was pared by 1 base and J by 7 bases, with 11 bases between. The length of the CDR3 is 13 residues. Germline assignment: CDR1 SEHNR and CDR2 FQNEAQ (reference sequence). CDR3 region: CASSLGGAGEQYF. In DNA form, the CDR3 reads TGTGCCAGCAGCTTAGGGGGCGCGGGAGAGCAGTACTTC.

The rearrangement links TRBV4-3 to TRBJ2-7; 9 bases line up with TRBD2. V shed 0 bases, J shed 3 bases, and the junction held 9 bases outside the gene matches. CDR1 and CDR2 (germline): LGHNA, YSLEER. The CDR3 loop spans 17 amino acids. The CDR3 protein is CASSQDYEASGIYEQYF. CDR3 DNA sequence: TGCGCCAGCAGCCAAGATTATGAGGCTAGCGGGATCTACGAGCAGTACTTC.

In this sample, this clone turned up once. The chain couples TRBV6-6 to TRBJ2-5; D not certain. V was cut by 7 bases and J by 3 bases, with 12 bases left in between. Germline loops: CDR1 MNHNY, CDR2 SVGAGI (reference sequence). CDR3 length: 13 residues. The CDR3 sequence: CASTPGGKETQYF. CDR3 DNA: TGTGCCAGCACCCCCGGCGGTAAAGAGACCCAGTACTTC.

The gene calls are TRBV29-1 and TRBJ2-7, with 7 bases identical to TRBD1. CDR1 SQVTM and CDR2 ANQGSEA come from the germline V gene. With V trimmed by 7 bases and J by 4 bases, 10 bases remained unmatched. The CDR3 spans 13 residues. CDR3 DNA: TGCAGCGGGCGATTGACAGGGTCGTACGAGCAGTACTTC. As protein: CSGRLTGSYEQYF.

The CDR3 DNA reads as TGTGCCAGCAGCTTAGGGACAGGGGTCTACAATGAGCAGTTCTTC. Amino acids: CASSLGTGVYNEQFF. The chain combines TRBV7-9 with TRBJ2-1, with 9 bases aligning to TRBD1. Looked up from germline, CDR1 is SEHNR and CDR2 is FQNEAQ (reference sequence). The V segment lost 1 base and the J segment 3 bases; nucleotides outside the gene matches: 1. The CDR3 has 15 amino acids.

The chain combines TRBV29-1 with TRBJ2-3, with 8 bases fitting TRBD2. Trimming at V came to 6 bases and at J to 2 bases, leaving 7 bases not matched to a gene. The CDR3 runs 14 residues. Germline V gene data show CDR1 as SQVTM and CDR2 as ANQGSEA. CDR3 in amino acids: CSVPGGPSTDTQYF. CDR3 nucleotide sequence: TGCAGCGTCCCGGGAGGGCCCTCCACAGATACGCAGTATTTT.

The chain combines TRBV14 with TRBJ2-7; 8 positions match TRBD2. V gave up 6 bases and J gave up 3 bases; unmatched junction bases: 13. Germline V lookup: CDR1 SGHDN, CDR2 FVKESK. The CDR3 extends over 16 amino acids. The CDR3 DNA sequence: TGTGCCAGCAGTCCCCCTCCGGGAGCGGGAGTCTACGAGCAGTACTTC. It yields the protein CASSPPPGAGVYEQYF.

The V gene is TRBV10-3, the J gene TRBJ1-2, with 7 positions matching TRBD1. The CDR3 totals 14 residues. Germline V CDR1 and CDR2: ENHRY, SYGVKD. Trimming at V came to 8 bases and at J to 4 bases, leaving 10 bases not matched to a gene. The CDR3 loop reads CAIGSTDRAYGYTF. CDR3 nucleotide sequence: TGTGCCATCGGCTCCACTGACAGGGCCTATGGCTACACCTTC.

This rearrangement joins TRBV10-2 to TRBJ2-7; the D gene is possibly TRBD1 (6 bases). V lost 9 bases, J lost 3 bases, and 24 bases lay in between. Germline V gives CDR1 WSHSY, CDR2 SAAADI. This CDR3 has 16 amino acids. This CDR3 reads CASEPGHKGGFYEQYF. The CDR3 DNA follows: TGCGCCAGTGAACCGGGTCATAAAGGGGGTTTCTACGAGCAGTACTTC.

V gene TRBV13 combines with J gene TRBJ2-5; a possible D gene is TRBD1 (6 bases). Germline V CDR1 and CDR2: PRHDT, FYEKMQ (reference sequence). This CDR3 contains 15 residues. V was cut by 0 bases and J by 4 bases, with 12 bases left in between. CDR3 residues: CASSLGRRGRETQYF. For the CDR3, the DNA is TGTGCCAGCAGCTTAGGCCGTAGGGGGAGAGAGACCCAGTACTTC.

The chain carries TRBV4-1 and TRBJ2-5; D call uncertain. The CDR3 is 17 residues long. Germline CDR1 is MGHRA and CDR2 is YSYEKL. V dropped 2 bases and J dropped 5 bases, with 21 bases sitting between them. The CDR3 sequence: CASSQKSHESPRETQYF. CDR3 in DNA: TGCGCCAGCAGCCAAAAGTCTCACGAATCCCCCCGGGAGACCCAGTACTTC.

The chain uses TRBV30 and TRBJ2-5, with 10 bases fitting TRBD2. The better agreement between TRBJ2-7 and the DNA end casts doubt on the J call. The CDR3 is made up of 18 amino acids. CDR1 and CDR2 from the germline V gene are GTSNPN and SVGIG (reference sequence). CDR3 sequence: CAGKRRASGRLSSYEQYF. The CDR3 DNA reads TGTGCCGGAAAACGACGGGCTAGCGGGAGACTCAGCTCCTACGAGCAGTACTTC.

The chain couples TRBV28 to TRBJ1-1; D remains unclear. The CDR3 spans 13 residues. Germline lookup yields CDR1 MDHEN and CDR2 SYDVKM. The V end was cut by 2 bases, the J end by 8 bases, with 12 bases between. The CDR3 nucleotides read TGTGCCAGCAGTTTAGACGCCCACAGAGAAGCTTTCTTT. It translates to CASSLDAHREAFF.

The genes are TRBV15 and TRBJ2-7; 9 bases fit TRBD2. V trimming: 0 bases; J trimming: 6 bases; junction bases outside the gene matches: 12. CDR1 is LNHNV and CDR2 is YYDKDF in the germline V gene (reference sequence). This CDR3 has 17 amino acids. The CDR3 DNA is TGTGCCACCAGCAGAGATTTTCCTCCGGGACTAGCTATCGAGCAGTACTTC. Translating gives CATSRDFPPGLAIEQYF.

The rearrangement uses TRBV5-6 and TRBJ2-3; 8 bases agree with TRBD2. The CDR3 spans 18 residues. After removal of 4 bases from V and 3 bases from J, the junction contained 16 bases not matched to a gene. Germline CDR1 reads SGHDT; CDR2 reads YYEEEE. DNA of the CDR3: TGTGCCAGCAGCCGTCTCCCCGGGGGGCGGGAGGATACAGATACGCAGTATTTT. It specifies CASSRLPGGREDTDTQYF. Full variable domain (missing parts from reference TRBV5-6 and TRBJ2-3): DAGVTQSPTHLIKTRGQQVTLRCSPKSGHDTVSWYQQALGQGPQFIFQYYEEEERQRGNFPDRFSGHQFPNYSSELNVNALLLGDSALYLCASSRLPGGREDTDTQYFGPGTRLTVL.

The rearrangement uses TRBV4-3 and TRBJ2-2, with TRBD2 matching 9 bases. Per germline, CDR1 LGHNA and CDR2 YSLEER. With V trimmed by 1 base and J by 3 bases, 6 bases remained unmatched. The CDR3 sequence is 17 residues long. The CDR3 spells CASSQGSAGGDTGELFF. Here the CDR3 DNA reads TGCGCCAGCAGCCAAGGGTCCGCGGGAGGGGACACCGGGGAGCTGTTTTTT.

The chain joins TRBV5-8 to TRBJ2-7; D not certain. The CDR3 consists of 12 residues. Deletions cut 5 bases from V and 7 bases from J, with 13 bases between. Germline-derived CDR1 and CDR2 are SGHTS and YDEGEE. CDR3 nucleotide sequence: TGTGCCAGCAGTCCCGGGTACGGGGAGCAGTACTTC. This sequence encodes CASSPGYGEQYF.

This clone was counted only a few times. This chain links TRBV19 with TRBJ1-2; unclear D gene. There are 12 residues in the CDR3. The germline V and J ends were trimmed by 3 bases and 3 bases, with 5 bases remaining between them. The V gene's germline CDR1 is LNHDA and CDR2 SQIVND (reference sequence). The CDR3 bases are TGTGCCAGTAGTATCCCTCACTATGGCTACACCTTC. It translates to CASSIPHYGYTF.